Presented here are 4 T cell receptor beta chains from one specimen sequenced in a study of T-cell reconstitution after alpha-beta-depleted transplantation in children. Preparation of the TCRbeta library was carried out with unique molecular identifiers. TCRdb reprocessed the PCR reads via MiXCR and lists one record per CDR3 protein. Of approximately 1,000,000 distinct CDR3 sequences listed, about 31% were seen once; the top ten hold about 28%. The source material was PBMCs, mostly from graft donor cells, sampled 360 days after TCRalphabeta/CD19-depleted stem cell transplant. Receptor source: a boy in the first two years of life who had a stem cell transplant for SCID, so the T cells may come from the graft donor.

This clonotype was seen more than once but under ten times. V usage is TRBV6-1 and J usage is TRBJ2-7; D perhaps matches TRBD2 (7 bases). Germline values: CDR1 MNHNS, CDR2 SASEGT. With 6 bases removed from V and 2 bases from J, the gap between germline ends came to 17 bases. This CDR3 has 15 amino acids. The CDR3 reads CASSTFGGRTYEQYF. The CDR3 DNA reads as TGTGCCAGCAGCACATTCGGGGGGCGAACCTACGAGCAGTACTTC.

The chain employs TRBV5-5 and TRBJ2-3; D is unclear. Trimming removed 0 bases at V and 3 bases at J, with 14 bases between. In germline, CDR1 is SGHKS, CDR2 YYEKEE (reference sequence). The CDR3 is 16 amino acids. In DNA form, the CDR3 reads TGTGCCAGCAGCTTGGTTCCCCGGATCAGGACAGATACGCAGTATTTT. It codes for CASSLVPRIRTDTQYF.

Many counts were recorded for this clonotype. The J gene is TRBJ2-2, the V gene TRBV20-1, with 10 bases fitting TRBD2. The CDR3 is made up of 15 amino acids. V shed 2 bases, J shed 2 bases, and the junction held 2 bases outside the gene matches. CDR1 is DFQATT and CDR2 is SNEGSKA in the germline V gene (reference sequence). Written as DNA, the CDR3 is TGCAGTGCTAGACCTAGCGGGGGAAACACCGGGGAGCTGTTTTTT. Protein: CSARPSGGNTGELFF.

This chain joins TRBV2 and TRBJ1-2; 8 bases align to TRBD1. This CDR3 has 17 amino acids. In germline, CDR1 is SNHLY, CDR2 FYNNEI. Trimming took 5 bases from V and 4 from J; bases not matched to a gene: 15. DNA for the CDR3: TGTGCCAGCAGTCCGCAAAAAGGACAGGGCTTATTCTATGGCTACACCTTC. It is translated as CASSPQKGQGLFYGYTF.